The rows below give T cell receptor beta chains drawn from one sample of a study of blood T cell repertoires in COVID-19. Some clones are missing from TCRdb's copy, which holds only in-frame ones; the method was immunoSEQ multiplex PCR. The profile shows about 180,000 clones, almost 80% of them singletons. Sequenced input: peripheral blood. These receptors were collected from a woman between 65 and 79 years old with acute or convalescent COVID-19. The conserved cysteine and the conserved F or W are not part of the CDR3 here.

j_call cdr3_length v_call cdr3_aa
TRBJ1-3 17 TRBV5-4 ASSSDGLVDSSSGNTIY
TRBJ2-3 13 TRBV10-3 AISPTGNPTDTQY
TRBJ2-1 16 TRBV3-1/TRBV3-2 ASSQDMSGSSSYNEQF
TRBJ2-7 14 TRBV5-1 ASSLAPGQGVGEQY
TRBJ2-1 14 TRBV19 ASSREVGGAYNEQF
TRBJ1-2 11 TRBV6-5 ASGDRGAYGYT
TRBJ2-2 15 TRBV18 ASSPFRDRGNTGELF
TRBJ2-1 14 TRBV9 ASSVGPPPSYNEQF
TRBJ1-2 9 TRBV6-2/TRBV6-3 ASSSGVGYT
TRBJ2-7 12 TRBV10-3 AIRPAGIPNEQY
TRBJ2-1 15 TRBV28 ASRPRGFLGLDNEQF
TRBJ2-7 11 TRBV2 ASKDRGPYEQY
TRBJ2-7 10 TRBV27 ASRTGMSEQY
TRBJ2-6 13 TRBV11-2 ASSLDLSGANVLT
TRBJ2-2 13 TRBV27 ASSPARINTGELF